This passage covers 22 T cell receptor beta chains from one sample sequenced in a study of T cell responses to AZD1222 COVID-19 vaccine. Profiled with immunoSEQ multiplex PCR; TCRdb holds only in-frame clones, not every one. Counted here are around 140,000 clones, around 92% occurring once; the ten biggest clones make up less than 3.5%. The sequences come from peripheral blood, collected 28 days after the second AZD1222 dose. The receptors come from an adult who received the AZD1222 COVID-19 vaccine.

The chain employs TRBV5-1 and TRBJ1-1, with D perhaps TRBD1 (5 bases). Germline V gives CDR1 SGHRS, CDR2 YFSETQ. There are 12 residues in the CDR3. Trimming shortened V by 0 bases and J by 8 bases, and 8 bases separated the two germline ends. CDR3 residues: CASSLGQTEAFF. The CDR3 coding sequence is TGCGCCAGCAGCTTGGGACAGACGGAAGCTTTCTTT.

V gene TRBV6-2 or TRBV6-3 combines with J gene TRBJ1-6, with TRBD1 matching over 9 bases. The CDR3 runs to 15 residues. Germline V gene data show CDR1 as MNHEY and CDR2 as SVGEGT. V gave up 5 bases and J gave up 9 bases; unmatched junction bases: 8. For the CDR3, the DNA is TGTGCCAGCAGTCAACCGGGACAGGGTGTTTCACCCCTCCACTTT. Protein sequence: CASSQPGQGVSPLHF.

A note on this clone: This CDR3 is also generated by other DNA sequences in the sample. This chain links TRBV7-2 with TRBJ2-7; 8 nucleotides align to TRBD1. The CDR3 is made up of 13 amino acids. Looked up from germline, CDR1 is SGHTA and CDR2 is FQGNSA. Losses at the gene ends were 3 bases for V and 6 bases for J; bases not matched to a gene: 4. The CDR3 region is CASSFDRGREQYF. CDR3 nucleotides: TGTGCCAGCAGCTTTGACAGGGGTCGCGAGCAGTACTTC. Drawing the rest from reference TRBV7-2 and TRBJ2-7, the complete variable domain is GAGVSQSPSNKVTEKGKDVELRCDPISGHTALYWYRQSLGQGLEFLIYFQGNSAPDKSGLPSDRFSAERTGGSVSTLTIQRTQQEDSAVYLCASSFDRGREQYFGPGTRLTVT.

This clone occurred once. This chain connects TRBV19 to TRBJ1-1; 8 positions agree with TRBD1. This CDR3 contains 14 residues. The V gene's germline CDR1 is LNHDA and CDR2 SQIVND (reference sequence). V was clipped by 6 bases and J by 0 bases; unmatched bases: 3. CDR3 residues: CASRGQGLNTEAFF. The CDR3 DNA is TGTGCCAGTAGAGGACAGGGCTTGAACACTGAAGCTTTCTTT. Looking up the rest from reference TRBV19 and TRBJ1-1 gives the full variable domain: DGGITQSPKYLFRKEGQNVTLSCEQNLNHDAMYWYRQDPGQGLRLIYYSQIVNDFQKGDIAEGYSVSREKKESFPLTVTSAQKNPTAFYLCASRGQGLNTEAFFGQGTRLTVV.

V gene TRBV5-1 combines with J gene TRBJ2-7, with D perhaps TRBD1 (6 bases). Germline V gene sequence: CDR1 SGHRS, CDR2 YFSETQ. The CDR3 sequence is 14 residues long. V lost 2 bases to trimming and J lost 3 bases, with 12 bases between them. This CDR3 is CASSFTRRGYEQYF. CDR3 coding DNA: TGCGCCAGCAGCTTTACGCGCAGGGGCTACGAGCAGTACTTC.

The chain combines TRBV5-1 with TRBJ2-7; D unclear. CDR1 SGHRS and CDR2 YFSETQ come from the germline V gene. The CDR3 is 13 residues long. V was cut by 0 bases and J by 5 bases, with 9 bases left in between. The DNA of the CDR3 is TGCGCCAGCAGCTTGGCCCGTCACGACGAGCAGTACTTC. Translating it yields CASSLARHDEQYF.

CDR3: CASSLHSNQPQHF. CDR3 nucleotides: TGTGCCAGCAGCCTCCATAGCAATCAGCCCCAGCATTTT. V and J are TRBV7-9 and TRBJ1-5, with D uncertain. The CDR3 totals 13 residues. Between the trimmed V and J ends, which lost 5 bases and 0 bases, there was a span of 5 bases. The germline gives CDR1 SEHNR, CDR2 FQNEAQ (reference sequence).

CDR3 sequence reads: CSVQRQEAFF. The CDR3 region has the DNA TGCAGCGTCCAAAGGCAGGAAGCTTTCTTT. V is TRBV29-1 and J is TRBJ1-1; D gene unclear. Germline-derived CDR1 and CDR2 are SQVTM and ANQGSEA. The length of the CDR3 is 10 residues. The V and J ends lost 6 bases and 8 bases respectively, with 10 bases between them. Full variable domain (outside the CDR3, taken from reference TRBV29-1 and TRBJ1-1): SAVISQKPSRDICQRGTSLTIQCQVDSQVTMMFWYRQQPGQSLTLIATANQGSEATYESGFVIDKFPISRPNLTFSTLTVSNMSPEDSSIYLCSVQRQEAFFGQGTRLTVV.

This clone was counted a single time. The CDR3 region is CATSRQGSNQPQHF. CDR3 bases: TGTGCCACCAGTAGACAGGGTAGCAATCAGCCCCAGCATTTT. The chain joins TRBV24-1 to TRBJ1-5, with 7 bases that match TRBD1. Germline CDR1 is KGHDR and CDR2 is SFDVKD. The J segment lost 0 bases and the V segment lost 6 bases, leaving 1 base of the junction unmatched. The CDR3 covers 14 residues.

The chain couples TRBV5-1 to TRBJ1-1; D is unresolved. The CDR3 has 16 residues. CDR1 is SGHRS and CDR2 is YFSETQ in the germline V gene. The ends were cut back, 4 bases at V and 6 bases at J, with 22 bases in the middle. DNA of the CDR3: TGCGCCAGCAGCACAATACAGAAGTCCCTCGGGGCTGAAGCTTTCTTT. Translating gives CASSTIQKSLGAEAFF.

The chain recombines TRBV7-7 with TRBJ1-1; no reliable D call. Germline loops: CDR1 SSHAT, CDR2 FNYEAQ (reference sequence). Trimming pared 0 bases from V and 3 bases from J, leaving 17 bases between. The CDR3 extends over 17 amino acids. The CDR3 is CASSLAPQATPDTEAFF. DNA of the CDR3: TGTGCCAGCAGCTTAGCGCCCCAGGCCACCCCGGACACTGAAGCTTTCTTT.

This chain uses TRBV6-1 with TRBJ1-1; D not certain. The CDR3 runs to 10 residues. CDR1 and CDR2 from the germline V gene are MNHNS and SASEGT. Trimming took off 1 base at V and 9 bases at J, with 3 bases between the two ends. The CDR3 protein is CASSEGKAFF. The CDR3 DNA is TGTGCCAGCAGTGAAGGGAAAGCTTTCTTT.

V and J are TRBV12-3 or TRBV12-4 and TRBJ2-1; D gene ambiguous. The CDR3 runs to 11 residues. The V end lost 8 bases, the J end lost 12 bases, and 14 bases lay between the germline ends. The CDR3: CASGLELVQFF. CDR3 DNA sequence: TGTGCCAGCGGCCTAGAGCTCGTGCAGTTCTTC.

The rearrangement joins TRBV18 to TRBJ1-5, with TRBD1 identical over 9 bases. Per the germline V gene, CDR1 is KGHSH and CDR2 is LQKENI. This CDR3 has 16 residues. Unmatched junction bases numbered 5, after V lost 5 bases and J lost 0 bases. DNA for the CDR3: TGTGCCAGCTCAGCGGACAGGGGATATAGCAATCAGCCCCAGCATTTT. Its protein product is CASSADRGYSNQPQHF. The full variable domain, rest sourced from reference TRBV18 and TRBJ1-5, is NAGVMQNPRHLVRRRGQEARLRCSPMKGHSHVYWYRQLPEEGLKFMVYLQKENIIDESGMPKERFSAEFPKEGPSILRIQQVVRGDSAAYFCASSADRGYSNQPQHFGDGTRLSIL.

This chain joins TRBV5-1 and TRBJ2-5; perhaps TRBD1 as D (6 bases). In germline, CDR1 is SGHRS, CDR2 YFSETQ. The CDR3 contains 16 residues. V lost 0 bases and J lost 4, with 16 bases in between. CDR3 in amino acids: CASSLGRNRVRETQYF. The CDR3 DNA follows: TGCGCCAGCAGCTTGGGGAGAAACAGGGTCCGAGAGACCCAGTACTTC.

The V call is TRBV10-3, the J call TRBJ1-1; TRBD1 matches at 8 bases. The CDR3 loop spans 15 amino acids. CDR1 and CDR2 (germline): ENHRY, SYGVKD. After removal of 2 bases from V and 5 bases from J, the junction contained 7 bases not matched to a gene. CDR3 sequence reads: CAISEARGRGTEAFF. The CDR3 DNA reads as TGTGCCATCAGTGAGGCCAGGGGGCGCGGTACTGAAGCTTTCTTT.

The chain has TRBV2 and TRBJ2-1; 13 bases align to TRBD2. Trimming cost V 7 bases and J 8 bases; bases outside gene matches: 5. This CDR3 spans 14 amino acids. Germline loops: CDR1 SNHLY, CDR2 FYNNEI. The CDR3 bases are TGTGCCAGCAAAGAACTAGCGGGAGGGGATGAGCAGTTCTTC. Its protein product is CASKELAGGDEQFF.

The rearrangement uses TRBV18 and TRBJ2-7, with D possibly being TRBD2 (5 bases). The CDR3 runs to 15 residues. The V gene's germline CDR1 is KGHSH and CDR2 LQKENI. V was clipped by 5 bases and J by 2 bases, with 16 bases between them. The CDR3 bases are TGTGCCAGCTCAACCTCTCTTGCCGGGACCTACGAGCAGTACTTC. Translation gives CASSTSLAGTYEQYF.

The J gene is TRBJ2-7, the V gene TRBV28; perhaps D is TRBD1 or TRBD2 (5 bases each). V was shortened by 6 bases and J by 3 bases, with 12 bases between the two germline ends. Germline V lookup: CDR1 MDHEN, CDR2 SYDVKM. The length of the CDR3 is 13 residues. Here the CDR3 reads CASRPGPHYEQYF. CDR3 sequence (DNA): TGTGCCAGCAGACCGGGACCACACTACGAGCAGTACTTC.

The chain has TRBV18 and TRBJ2-7; D may be TRBD2 (7 bases). The CDR3 has 14 residues. CDR1 and CDR2 (germline): KGHSH, LQKENI. V dropped 2 bases and J dropped 2 bases, with 10 bases sitting between them. The CDR3 loop reads CASSPTGGTYEQYF. CDR3 nucleotides: TGTGCCAGCTCACCAACGGGGGGCACCTACGAGCAGTACTTC.

The chain has TRBV6-5 and TRBJ1-1; D ambiguous. CDR1 is MNHEY and CDR2 is SVGAGI in the germline V gene. This CDR3 is 13 amino acids long. The V end was cut by 2 bases, the J end by 1 base, with 5 bases between. The CDR3 spells CASSYVSNTEAFF. The CDR3 bases are TGTGCCAGCAGTTACGTTTCGAACACTGAAGCTTTCTTT.

This rearrangement joins TRBV15 to TRBJ1-3; 8 bases match TRBD1. CDR1 and CDR2 (germline): LNHNV, YYDKDF (reference sequence). The CDR3 contains 16 residues. V lost 2 bases, J lost 0 bases, and 3 bases stayed unmatched. CDR3 in amino acids: CATSRRTGSSGNTIYF. CDR3 bases: TGTGCCACCAGCAGAAGGACAGGGAGCTCTGGAAACACCATATATTTT.